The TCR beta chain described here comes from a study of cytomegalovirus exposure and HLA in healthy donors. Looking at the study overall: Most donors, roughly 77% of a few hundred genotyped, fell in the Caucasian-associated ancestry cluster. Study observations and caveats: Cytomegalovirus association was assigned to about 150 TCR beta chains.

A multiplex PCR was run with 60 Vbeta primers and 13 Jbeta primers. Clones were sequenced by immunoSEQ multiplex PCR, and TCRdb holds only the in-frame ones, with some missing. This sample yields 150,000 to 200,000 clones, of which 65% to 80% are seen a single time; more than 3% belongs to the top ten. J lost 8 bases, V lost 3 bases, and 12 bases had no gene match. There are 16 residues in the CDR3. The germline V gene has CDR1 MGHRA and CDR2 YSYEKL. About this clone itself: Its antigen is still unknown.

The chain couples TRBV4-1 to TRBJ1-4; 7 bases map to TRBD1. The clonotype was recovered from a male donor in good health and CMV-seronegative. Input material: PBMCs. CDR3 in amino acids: CASSQGKGTVKEKLFF. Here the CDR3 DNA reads TGCGCCAGCAGCCAGGGGAAAGGGACAGTGAAGGAAAAACTGTTTTTT.